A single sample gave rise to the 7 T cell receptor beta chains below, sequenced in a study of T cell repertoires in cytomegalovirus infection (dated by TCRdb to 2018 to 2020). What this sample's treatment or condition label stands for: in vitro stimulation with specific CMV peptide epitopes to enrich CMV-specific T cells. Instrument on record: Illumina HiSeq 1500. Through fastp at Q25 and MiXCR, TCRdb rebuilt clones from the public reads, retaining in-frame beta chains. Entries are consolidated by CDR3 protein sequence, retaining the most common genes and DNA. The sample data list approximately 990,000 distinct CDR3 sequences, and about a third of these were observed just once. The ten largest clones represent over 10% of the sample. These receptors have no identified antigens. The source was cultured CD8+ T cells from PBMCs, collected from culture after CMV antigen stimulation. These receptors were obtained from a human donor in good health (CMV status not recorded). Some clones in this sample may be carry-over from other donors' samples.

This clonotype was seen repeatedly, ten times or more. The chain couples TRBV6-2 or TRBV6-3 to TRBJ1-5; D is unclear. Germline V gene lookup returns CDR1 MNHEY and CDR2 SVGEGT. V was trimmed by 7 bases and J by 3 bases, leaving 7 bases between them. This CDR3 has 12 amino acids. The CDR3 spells CASNEPNQPQHF. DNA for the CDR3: TGTGCCAGCAATGAACCCAATCAGCCCCAGCATTTT.

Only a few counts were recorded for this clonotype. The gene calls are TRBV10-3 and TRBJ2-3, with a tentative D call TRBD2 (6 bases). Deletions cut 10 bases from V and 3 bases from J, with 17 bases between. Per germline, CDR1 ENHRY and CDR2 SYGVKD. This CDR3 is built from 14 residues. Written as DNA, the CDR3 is TGTGCCACTCTAACTGTGGAGGGGACAGATACGCAGTATTTT. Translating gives CATLTVEGTDTQYF.

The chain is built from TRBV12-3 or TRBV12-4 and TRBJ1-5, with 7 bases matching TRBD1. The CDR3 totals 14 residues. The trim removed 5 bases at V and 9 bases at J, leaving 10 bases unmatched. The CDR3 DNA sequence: TGTGCCAGCAGTGGGACAGCTTCTACGGGGCCCCAGCATTTT. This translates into CASSGTASTGPQHF.

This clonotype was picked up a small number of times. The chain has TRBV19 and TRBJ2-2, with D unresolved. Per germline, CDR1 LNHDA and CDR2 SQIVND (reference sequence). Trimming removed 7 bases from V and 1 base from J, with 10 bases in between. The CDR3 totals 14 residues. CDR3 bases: TGTGCCAGTATGGAAACCATGAACACCGGGGAGCTGTTTTTT. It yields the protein CASMETMNTGELFF.

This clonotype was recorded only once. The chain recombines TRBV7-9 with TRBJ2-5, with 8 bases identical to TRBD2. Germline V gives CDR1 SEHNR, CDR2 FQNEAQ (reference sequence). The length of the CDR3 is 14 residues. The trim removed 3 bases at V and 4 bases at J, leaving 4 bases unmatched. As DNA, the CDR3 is TGTGCCAGCAGCTTCGGGGGGGCCCGAGAGACCCAGTACTTC. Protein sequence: CASSFGGARETQYF.

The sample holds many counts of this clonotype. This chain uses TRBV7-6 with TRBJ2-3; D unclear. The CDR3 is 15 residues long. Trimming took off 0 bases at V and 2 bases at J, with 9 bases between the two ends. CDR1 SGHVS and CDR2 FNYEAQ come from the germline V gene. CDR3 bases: TGTGCCAGCAGCTTAGCGCTACGGTCCACAGATACGCAGTATTTT. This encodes CASSLALRSTDTQYF.

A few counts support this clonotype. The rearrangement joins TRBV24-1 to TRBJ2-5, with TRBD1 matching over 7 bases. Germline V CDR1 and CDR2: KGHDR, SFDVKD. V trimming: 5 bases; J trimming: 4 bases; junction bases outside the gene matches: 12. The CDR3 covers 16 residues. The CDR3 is CATSGIRQGSRETQYF. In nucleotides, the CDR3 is TGTGCCACCAGTGGCATACGACAGGGATCTAGAGAGACCCAGTACTTC.